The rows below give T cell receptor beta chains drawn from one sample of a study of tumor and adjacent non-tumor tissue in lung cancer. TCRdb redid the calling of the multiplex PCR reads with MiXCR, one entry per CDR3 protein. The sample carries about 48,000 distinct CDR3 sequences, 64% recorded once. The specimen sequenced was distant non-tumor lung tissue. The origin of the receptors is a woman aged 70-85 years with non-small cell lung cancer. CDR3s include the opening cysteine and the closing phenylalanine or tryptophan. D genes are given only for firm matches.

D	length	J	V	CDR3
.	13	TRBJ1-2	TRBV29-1	CSVWGGLTMATPF
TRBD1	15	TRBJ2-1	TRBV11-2	CASSLLDRGDDEQFF
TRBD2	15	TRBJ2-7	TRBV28	CASSLVGGGSDEQYF
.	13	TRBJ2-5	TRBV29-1	CSVEVLPQETQYF
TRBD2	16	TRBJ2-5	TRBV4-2	CARSVRLAAEGETQYF
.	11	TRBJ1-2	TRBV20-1	CSVWENYGYTF
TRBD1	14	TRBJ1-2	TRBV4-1	CASRQTGKRDGYTF
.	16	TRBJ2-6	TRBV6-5	CASSYKAISGANVLTF
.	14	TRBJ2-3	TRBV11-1	CASSLAREADTQYF
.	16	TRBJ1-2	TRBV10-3	CAISDLGPPRKGGYTF
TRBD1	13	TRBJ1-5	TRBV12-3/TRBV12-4	CVSSHTGDQAQHF
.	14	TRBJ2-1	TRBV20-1	CSARDPNGRNEQFF
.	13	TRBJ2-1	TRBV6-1	CAKSVKGYNEQFF
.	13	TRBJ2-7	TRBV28	CARSLDCTYEQYF
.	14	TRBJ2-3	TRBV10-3	CVSFRQGITDTQYF
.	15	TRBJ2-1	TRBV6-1	CASGPRTEDRNEQFF
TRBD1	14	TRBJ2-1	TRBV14	CASSRDRANNEQFF
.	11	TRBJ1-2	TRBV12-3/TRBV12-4	CASSLGDDCTF
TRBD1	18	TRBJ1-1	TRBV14	CASSPYRTGGRRNTEAFF
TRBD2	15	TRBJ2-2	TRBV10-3	CAISELAGAAGELFF
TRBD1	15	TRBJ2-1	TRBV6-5	CAGSPGQVVANEQFF
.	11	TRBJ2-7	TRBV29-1	CSFRQTYEQYF
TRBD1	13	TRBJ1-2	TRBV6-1	CASSQDRVDDYTF
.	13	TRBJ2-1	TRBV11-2	CASSLEVGYEQFF
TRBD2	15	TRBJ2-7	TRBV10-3	CAISESTSGINEQYF
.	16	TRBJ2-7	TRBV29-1	CSAKGLREDSSYEQYF
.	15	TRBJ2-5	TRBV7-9	CASSRATAYQETQYF
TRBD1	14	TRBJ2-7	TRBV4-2	CVSSPTGQSYGQYF
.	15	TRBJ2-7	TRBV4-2	CASSQETAFSYEQYF
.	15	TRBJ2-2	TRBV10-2	CASSEGRSYTGELFF
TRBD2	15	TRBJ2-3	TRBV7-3	CASSKLAVSTDTQYF
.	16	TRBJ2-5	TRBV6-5	CGSSNPLGEGEGTQYF
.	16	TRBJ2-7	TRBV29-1	CSVDLSGTVGSYEQYF
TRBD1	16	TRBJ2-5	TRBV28	CVSSPRQGAVSETQHF
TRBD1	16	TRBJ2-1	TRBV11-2	CASSLFLIQGMDKQFF
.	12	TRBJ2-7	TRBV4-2	CASSQAEAEQHF
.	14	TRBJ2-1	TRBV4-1	CASSQDLNYNEQFF
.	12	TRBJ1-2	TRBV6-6	CARSRTAAGYTF
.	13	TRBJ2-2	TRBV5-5	CASSSTAGRELFF
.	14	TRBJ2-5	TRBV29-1	CGVLPLAAKETQYF
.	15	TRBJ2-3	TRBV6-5	CASGCLFMNTDTQYF
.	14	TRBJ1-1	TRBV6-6	CTGSSNDLGTEAFF
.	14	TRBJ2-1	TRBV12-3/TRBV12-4	CGSRAEAGDDEQFF
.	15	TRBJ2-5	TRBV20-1	CSARDVGADAETQYF
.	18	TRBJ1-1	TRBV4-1	CTSSQEAPGTWSDTEAFF
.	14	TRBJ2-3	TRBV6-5	CASSYLGITDTQYF
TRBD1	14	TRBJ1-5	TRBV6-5	CASKPTGRNKPQHF
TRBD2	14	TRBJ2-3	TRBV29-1	CSVERGGSADTQYF
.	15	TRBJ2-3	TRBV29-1	CSVIEIAGFTDTQYF
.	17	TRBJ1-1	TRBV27	CASRPSKGVEMNTEAFF
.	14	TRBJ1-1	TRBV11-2	CASSLDVRATEAFF